These T cell receptor beta chains were read from a single sample in a study of Ad26.COV2.S vaccination and SARS-CoV-2 variants. The method was immunoSEQ multiplex PCR; TCRdb's version includes in-frame clones alone and lacks a portion of them. The data contain hundreds of thousands of clones, more than 70% of them singletons. The sequences come from peripheral blood, collected in a trial of Ad26.COV2.S vaccine versus placebo. Receptors were obtained from a person aged 18-60 years who received the Ad26.COV2.S COVID-19 vaccine or a placebo. CDR3s include the opening cysteine and the closing phenylalanine or tryptophan. A D gene is named only where the DNA matches it firmly. Rows give clone size only sometimes, using once, few, many, or a class for an expanded clone.

j_call v_call d_call clone_size cdr3_aa cdr3_nt
TRBJ2-7 TRBV2 NA NA CASSESRGNEQYF TGTGCCAGCAGTGAAAGTAGGGGTAACGAGCAGTACTTC
TRBJ1-1 TRBV29-1 NA NA CSVENRLMNTEAFF TGCAGCGTTGAGAACAGGTTAATGAACACTGAAGCTTTCTTT
TRBJ2-7 TRBV6-4 TRBD2 NA CASSEGRETKQYF TGTGCCAGCAGTGAAGGGCGGGAGACCAAGCAGTACTTC
TRBJ1-1 TRBV24-1 TRBD1 NA CATRGGQGAYTEAFF TGTGCCACCAGAGGAGGACAGGGAGCCTACACTGAAGCTTTCTTT
TRBJ2-2 TRBV10-2 TRBD2 NA CASSEVAGGPTGELFF TGCGCCAGCAGTGAGGTTGCGGGAGGGCCCACCGGGGAGCTGTTTTTT
TRBJ2-2 TRBV6-6 NA NA CASSLSGSRELFF TGTGCCAGCAGTCTTTCTGGGTCCCGGGAGCTGTTTTTT
TRBJ2-7 TRBV19 NA NA CASSAGNSYEQYF TGTGCCAGTAGTGCCGGGAACTCCTACGAGCAGTACTTC
TRBJ1-4 TRBV6-5 NA NA CARLGSLATNEKLFF TGTGCCAGGCTCGGCAGCCTTGCAACTAATGAAAAACTGTTTTTT
TRBJ1-5 TRBV29-1 NA few CSAASGPEVWPQHF TGCAGCGCAGCCTCGGGGCCGGAGGTTTGGCCCCAGCATTTT
TRBJ1-5 TRBV19 NA NA CASSKDGSFGGNQPQHF TGTGCCAGTAGTAAGGATGGGTCCTTCGGTGGCAATCAGCCCCAGCATTTT
TRBJ1-2 TRBV27 TRBD1 NA CASSRDRDGYGYTF TGTGCCAGCAGCCGGGACAGGGACGGCTATGGCTACACCTTC
TRBJ2-1 TRBV5-1 TRBD1 NA CASSNRGVGNEQFF TGCGCCAGCAGCAACAGGGGAGTTGGCAATGAGCAGTTCTTC
TRBJ1-6 TRBV15 NA NA CATSRERDSPLHF TGTGCCACCAGCAGAGAGAGGGATTCACCCCTCCACTTT
TRBJ1-2 TRBV2 NA NA CASSSTDYGYTF TGTGCCAGCAGTTCGACGGACTATGGCTACACCTTC
TRBJ1-1 TRBV7-9 NA once CASSPLGGRNTEAFF TGTGCCAGCAGCCCCCTGGGGGGGAGGAACACTGAAGCTTTCTTT
TRBJ1-2 TRBV12-3/TRBV12-4 NA few CASSLTPNYGYTF TGTGCCAGCAGTTTAACACCAAACTATGGCTACACCTTC
TRBJ2-1 TRBV3-1/TRBV3-2 NA NA CASSQKGRRRNEQFF TGTGCCAGCAGCCAGAAGGGACGCCGTAGGAATGAGCAGTTCTTC
TRBJ1-3 TRBV3-1/TRBV3-2 NA NA CASSQEGFGNTIYF TGTGCCAGCAGCCAAGAGGGTTTTGGAAACACCATATATTTT
TRBJ2-7 TRBV12-3/TRBV12-4 TRBD2 NA CASTTSGEQYF TGTGCCAGCACCACTAGCGGCGAGCAGTACTTC
TRBJ2-1 TRBV7-2 NA NA CASSLGQGNEQFF TGTGCCAGCAGCTTAGGGCAGGGCAATGAGCAGTTCTTC
TRBJ1-2 TRBV5-5 NA NA CASFRREGSYGYTF TGTGCCAGCTTCAGGCGGGAGGGTAGCTATGGCTACACCTTC
TRBJ2-5 TRBV4-3 TRBD2 NA CASSQELAGGIQTQYF TGCGCCAGCAGCCAAGAGCTAGCGGGGGGTATTCAGACCCAGTACTTC
TRBJ1-1 TRBV12-3/TRBV12-4 NA NA CASSLGVGTEAFF TGTGCCAGCAGTTTGGGGGTAGGGACTGAAGCTTTCTTT
TRBJ2-5 TRBV7-2 TRBD2 NA CASSPMGGGAGTQYF TGTGCCAGCAGCCCGATGGGCGGGGGGGCAGGGACCCAGTACTTC
TRBJ2-7 TRBV5-1 NA NA CASSLVAQPSYEQYF TGCGCCAGCAGCTTGGTAGCGCAGCCCTCCTACGAGCAGTACTTC
TRBJ1-6 TRBV7-2 NA few CASSPRTEGFSPLHF TGTGCCAGCAGCCCACGGACAGAGGGATTTTCACCCCTCCACTTT
TRBJ1-2 TRBV29-1 NA NA CSVESQGHGYTF TGCAGCGTTGAAAGCCAGGGCCATGGCTACACCTTC
TRBJ2-5 TRBV7-2 NA NA CASSLRRSQETQYF TGTGCCAGCAGCTTAAGGCGGTCCCAAGAGACCCAGTACTTC
TRBJ1-1 TRBV19 NA NA CASSELDRGAFF TGTGCCAGTAGTGAGCTGGACAGAGGGGCTTTCTTT
TRBJ1-3 TRBV18 TRBD1 NA CASSPGQGVGNTIYF TGTGCCAGCTCACCAGGACAGGGGGTTGGAAACACCATATATTTT
TRBJ1-5 TRBV5-5 TRBD1 few CASSETGGPPNQPQHF TGTGCCAGCAGCGAGACAGGGGGCCCCCCAAATCAGCCCCAGCATTTT
TRBJ2-3 TRBV4-1 NA NA CASSQSKAGYTDTQYF TGCGCCAGCAGCCAAAGCAAGGCGGGGTACACAGATACGCAGTATTTT
TRBJ2-7 TRBV18 TRBD1 few CASSQGDRQFYEQYF TGTGCCAGCTCCCAGGGGGACAGGCAATTCTACGAGCAGTACTTC
TRBJ2-2 TRBV7-7 NA once CASSLAVVGLTGELFF TGTGCTAGCAGCTTAGCGGTAGTAGGGCTCACCGGGGAGCTGTTTTTT
TRBJ2-2 TRBV7-9 NA few CASSSPWEPGELFF TGTGCCAGCAGCTCCCCCTGGGAGCCCGGGGAGCTGTTTTTT
TRBJ2-1 TRBV12-3/TRBV12-4 NA once CASSFSRRNEQFF TGTGCTAGCAGTTTCTCTCGTAGGAATGAGCAGTTCTTC
TRBJ1-5 TRBV5-4 TRBD1 NA CASSAGTGGGQPQHF TGTGCCAGCAGCGCAGGGACAGGAGGAGGTCAGCCCCAGCATTTT
TRBJ2-3 TRBV7-6 NA NA CASSTLAVGTDTQYF TGTGCCAGCAGTACTTTAGCGGTGGGCACAGATACGCAGTATTTT
TRBJ2-5 TRBV6-1 NA NA CASSEARGTRETQYF TGTGCCAGCAGTGAAGCGCGTGGTACCCGTGAGACCCAGTACTTC
TRBJ1-5 TRBV2 NA NA CASAAGSEPQHF TGTGCCAGCGCGGCAGGGTCAGAGCCCCAGCATTTT
TRBJ1-3 TRBV18 NA once CASSPPGSGNTIYF TGTGCCAGCTCACCACCAGGGTCTGGAAACACCATATATTTT
TRBJ1-3 TRBV5-4 TRBD1 NA CASSLAGQGQRNTIYF TGTGCCAGCAGCTTGGCCGGACAGGGGCAGAGAAACACCATATATTTT
TRBJ2-1 TRBV18 NA NA CASSQQSSYNEQFF TGTGCCAGCTCACAACAGAGCTCCTACAATGAGCAGTTCTTC
TRBJ2-1 TRBV11-3 NA NA CASSPVDEQFF TGTGCCAGCAGCCCCGTGGATGAGCAGTTCTTC
TRBJ2-5 TRBV7-9 NA NA CASSLGQYSFETQYF TGTGCCAGCAGCTTAGGGCAGTATTCCTTTGAGACCCAGTACTTC
TRBJ2-5 TRBV6-1 TRBD1 once CASSVLVGQGQETQYF TGTGCCAGCAGTGTCCTGGTGGGACAGGGGCAAGAGACCCAGTACTTC
TRBJ2-1 TRBV30 NA NA CAWSFEGGTLFNEQFF TGTGCCTGGAGCTTTGAGGGGGGGACTCTATTCAATGAGCAGTTCTTC
TRBJ2-1 TRBV19 TRBD2 NA CASNPLPGGEQFF TGTGCCAGTAACCCCCTACCGGGGGGTGAGCAGTTCTTC
TRBJ2-1 TRBV5-4 NA NA CASSLYGLPNEQFF TGTGCCAGCAGCTTGTACGGGCTCCCCAATGAGCAGTTCTTC
TRBJ1-2 TRBV23-1 NA NA CASSHIGGDYGYTF TGCGCCAGCAGTCATATCGGGGGGGACTATGGCTACACCTTC
TRBJ1-1 TRBV7-9 TRBD1 NA CASSRGQVGRTEAFF TGTGCCAGCAGCCGGGGACAGGTAGGACGCACTGAAGCTTTCTTT
TRBJ2-5 TRBV12-3/TRBV12-4 NA NA CASTTHGAAQYF TGTGCCAGCACCACCCACGGGGCTGCCCAGTACTTC
TRBJ2-5 TRBV24-1 TRBD1 NA CATSQGAEETQYF TGTGCCACCAGTCAGGGGGCAGAAGAGACCCAGTACTTC
TRBJ2-3 TRBV13 TRBD1 NA CASSRGTGYTDTQYF TGTGCCAGCAGCCGCGGGACAGGATACACAGATACGCAGTATTTT